A single sample gave rise to the 20 T cell receptor beta chains below, sequenced in a study of cytomegalovirus exposure and HLA in healthy donors (dated by TCRdb to about 2017). The method was the immunoSEQ multiplex PCR assay. TCRdb provides this immuneACCESS table in a form limited to in-frame rearrangements. Some clones are lacking; in checked studies, under half of them reflect an unresolved V gene, and why the rest are absent is not known. The sample has tens of thousands of clones on record, 85% to 95% of them singletons. Together, the top ten hold 4% to 5.5% of the sample. The specimen sequenced was PBMCs. Receptors originate from a man younger than 35 in good health and CMV-seropositive.

V and J are TRBV29-1 and TRBJ2-7; weak D call: TRBD2 (5 bases). The V end lost 3 bases, the J end lost 3 bases, and 15 bases lay between the germline ends. The length of the CDR3 is 14 residues. CDR1 and CDR2 from the germline V gene are SQVTM and ANQGSEA. The CDR3 region is CSVDGMGSGYEQYF. The CDR3, as DNA: TGCAGCGTTGACGGGATGGGGTCCGGCTACGAGCAGTACTTC.

The chain joins TRBV28 to TRBJ1-2; 7 nucleotides agree with TRBD1. Unmatched junction bases numbered 7, after V lost 5 bases and J lost 7 bases. Germline V gene data show CDR1 as MDHEN and CDR2 as SYDVKM. CDR3 length: 13 residues. CDR3: CASSPDRVSGYTF. The CDR3 DNA reads as TGTGCCAGCAGTCCTGACAGGGTTAGTGGCTACACCTTC.

The chain recombines TRBV6-4 with TRBJ2-3; the match to TRBD2 covers 10 bases. The CDR3 covers 16 residues. The J segment lost 4 bases and the V segment lost 6 bases, leaving 10 bases of the junction unmatched. CDR1 MRHNA and CDR2 SNTAGT come from the germline V gene. This chain's CDR3 is CASSDTLTSGSDTQYF. The CDR3 DNA reads TGTGCCAGCAGCGACACCTTGACTAGCGGGTCAGATACGCAGTATTTT.

J is TRBJ2-4 and V is TRBV6-5; D uncertain. The CDR3 has 15 amino acids. Germline V gene data show CDR1 as MNHEY and CDR2 as SVGAGI. V was trimmed by 5 bases and J by 0 bases, leaving 11 bases between them. This chain's CDR3 is CASSAASSAKNIQYF. CDR3 bases: TGTGCCAGCAGTGCGGCCAGTTCAGCCAAAAACATTCAGTACTTC.

The gene calls are TRBV27 and TRBJ1-6; D is possibly TRBD1 (6 bases). Germline V lookup: CDR1 MNHEY, CDR2 SMNVEV (reference sequence). V lost 0 bases, J lost 4 bases, and 10 bases lay in between. The length of the CDR3 is 16 residues. The CDR3 bases are TGTGCCAGCAGTTTATCCACAGGGATTTATAATTCACCCCTCCACTTT. Translated: CASSLSTGIYNSPLHF.

This clone was detected a few times. This chain connects TRBV6-1 to TRBJ2-5; 10 positions agree with TRBD1. CDR3 length: 17 residues. Germline CDR1 is MNHNS and CDR2 is SASEGT. V was clipped by 0 bases and J by 1 base; unmatched bases: 5. CDR3 nucleotide sequence: TGTGCCAGCAGTGAAGCGCAGGGGGACAGGGGCCAAGAGACCCAGTACTTC. This gives the protein CASSEAQGDRGQETQYF.

V and J are TRBV19 and TRBJ2-4; TRBD2 matches 10 bases. Germline V gene sequence: CDR1 LNHDA, CDR2 SQIVND (reference sequence). V was pared by 3 bases and J by 0 bases, with 11 bases of the junction left unmatched. This CDR3 spans 19 amino acids. CDR3 nucleotides: TGTGCCAGTAGTATGGGAAGACTAGCGGGCCGGCTAGCCAAAAACATTCAGTACTTC. It is translated as CASSMGRLAGRLAKNIQYF.

The V and J genes are TRBV20-1 and TRBJ2-3; D not resolved. Germline lookup yields CDR1 DFQATT and CDR2 SNEGSKA (reference sequence). The CDR3 contains 10 residues. V dropped 5 bases and J dropped 7 bases, with 7 bases sitting between them. CDR3 residues: CSAFDYTQYF. CDR3 in DNA: TGCAGTGCTTTCGACTATACGCAGTATTTT.

The V gene is TRBV4-1, the J gene TRBJ2-1, with D maybe TRBD2 (6 bases). The CDR3 totals 17 residues. From germline, CDR1 is MGHRA and CDR2 YSYEKL. Trimming pared 0 bases from V and 3 bases from J, leaving 15 bases between. CDR3 in amino acids: CASSQDSGRANYNEQFF. As DNA, the CDR3 is TGCGCCAGCAGCCAAGATAGCGGCAGGGCGAACTACAATGAGCAGTTCTTC.

The rearrangement uses TRBV6-1 and TRBJ1-1; 8 bases map to TRBD1. This CDR3 is built from 14 residues. V shed 6 bases, J shed 4 bases, and the junction held 7 bases outside the gene matches. Germline values: CDR1 MNHNS, CDR2 SASEGT. CDR3 sequence: CASSAQGATTEAFF. CDR3 sequence (DNA): TGTGCCAGCAGCGCCCAGGGGGCTACCACTGAAGCTTTCTTT.

The chain employs TRBV7-9 and TRBJ2-3; 10 bases match TRBD2. There are 17 residues in the CDR3. The germline CDR1 and CDR2 sequences are SEHNR and FQNEAQ (reference sequence). V shed 0 bases and J 5 bases; nucleotides not matched to a gene: 8. The CDR3, as DNA: TGTGCCAGCAGCTTAGCTGGTAGCGGGGGGAATGGAGATACGCAGTATTTT. It specifies CASSLAGSGGNGDTQYF.

This sequence joins TRBV4-3 and TRBJ1-2; maybe TRBD1 (5 bases). The germline gives CDR1 LGHNA, CDR2 YSLEER. Trimming removed 1 base at V and 4 bases at J, with 10 bases between. The CDR3 covers 14 residues. CDR3 loop: CASSQGGGGYGYTF. The CDR3 region has the DNA TGCGCCAGCAGCCAAGGGGGGGGAGGCTATGGCTACACCTTC.

V usage is TRBV9 and J usage is TRBJ1-4; no clear D. There are 12 residues in the CDR3. V lost 0 bases and J lost 10, with 7 bases in between. Per the germline V gene, CDR1 is SGDLS and CDR2 is YYNGEE. The CDR3 DNA reads as TGTGCCAGCAGCGTAGGCAACGGAAAACTGTTTTTT. Protein: CASSVGNGKLFF.

The chain links TRBV5-8 to TRBJ2-5, with D possibly TRBD1 on 6 matching bases. Germline-derived CDR1 and CDR2 are SGHTS and YDEGEE. V dropped 6 bases and J dropped 5 bases, with 17 bases sitting between them. The CDR3 is made up of 14 amino acids. CDR3 DNA sequence: TGTGCCAGCAACCCCGGGACACCCGTTGAGACCCAGTACTTC. This codes for CASNPGTPVETQYF.

The V gene is TRBV11-2, the J gene TRBJ2-1; D perhaps matches TRBD2 (5 bases). The ends were cut back, 6 bases at V and 8 bases at J, with 17 bases in the middle. The CDR3 totals 14 residues. Germline CDR1 is SGHAT and CDR2 is FQNNGV. CDR3 sequence: CASRSLSGDDEQFF. The CDR3 DNA reads TGTGCCAGCAGATCGCTAAGCGGAGACGATGAGCAGTTCTTC.

The rearrangement joins TRBV27 to TRBJ2-5, with 16 bases identical to TRBD2. J was trimmed by 5 bases and V by 3 bases; bases with no gene match: 15. CDR1 is MNHEY and CDR2 is SMNVEV in the germline V gene (reference sequence). The CDR3 loop spans 20 amino acids. The CDR3 sequence: CASSLTPPGLAGGPGETQYF. The DNA of the CDR3 is TGTGCCAGCAGTTTGACACCGCCGGGACTAGCGGGAGGGCCGGGTGAGACCCAGTACTTC.

This chain connects TRBV28 to TRBJ1-1, with D maybe TRBD1 (6 bases). The CDR3 is 17 amino acids. The V end lost 3 bases, the J end lost 0 bases, and 17 bases lay between the germline ends. The germline V gene has CDR1 MDHEN and CDR2 SYDVKM. The CDR3 here is CASSFSLRGAVNTEAFF. The DNA of the CDR3 is TGTGCCAGCAGTTTCTCTCTGCGGGGGGCGGTGAACACTGAAGCTTTCTTT.

This rearrangement joins TRBV28 to TRBJ2-1; maybe TRBD2 (6 bases). There are 16 residues in the CDR3. The germline CDR1 and CDR2 sequences are MDHEN and SYDVKM. Between the trimmed V and J ends, which lost 6 bases and 7 bases, there was a span of 22 bases. The CDR3 protein is CASSPLRGAKRNEQFF. In DNA form, the CDR3 reads TGTGCCAGCAGCCCCCTGCGGGGTGCAAAGCGGAATGAGCAGTTCTTC.

The chain links TRBV19 to TRBJ1-2; TRBD1 aligns across 9 bases. CDR1 and CDR2 (germline): LNHDA, SQIVND (reference sequence). This CDR3 has 14 amino acids. The trim removed 8 bases at V and 6 bases at J, leaving 10 bases unmatched. The CDR3 DNA sequence: TGTGCCAGTGGGGGACAGGGTCTGGTCCATGGCTACACCTTC. Protein product: CASGGQGLVHGYTF.

The chain combines TRBV7-9 with TRBJ1-2, with a tentative D call TRBD1 (5 bases). This CDR3 has 14 amino acids. Trimming took 4 bases from V and 5 from J, leaving 14 bases between them. The germline V gene has CDR1 SEHNR and CDR2 FQNEAQ (reference sequence). CDR3 DNA sequence: TGTGCCAGCAGCTCGGCAGGGTTAGGTTATGGCTACACCTTC. This translates into CASSSAGLGYGYTF.